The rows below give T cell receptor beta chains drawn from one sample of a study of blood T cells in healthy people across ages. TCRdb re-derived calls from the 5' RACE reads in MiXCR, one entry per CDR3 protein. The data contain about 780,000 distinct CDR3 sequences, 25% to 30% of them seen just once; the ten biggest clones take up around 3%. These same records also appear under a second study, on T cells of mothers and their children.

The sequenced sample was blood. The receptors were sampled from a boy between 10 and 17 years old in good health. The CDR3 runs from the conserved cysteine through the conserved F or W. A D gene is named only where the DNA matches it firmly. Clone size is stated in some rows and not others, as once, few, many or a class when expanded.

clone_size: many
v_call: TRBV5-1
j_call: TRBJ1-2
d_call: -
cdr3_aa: CASSLAGGGYTF
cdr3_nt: TGTGCCAGCAGCTTGGCGGGAGGGGGCTACACCTTC

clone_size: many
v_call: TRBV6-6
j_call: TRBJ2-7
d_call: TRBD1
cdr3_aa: CASSWTGGYEQYF
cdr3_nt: TGTGCCAGCAGTTGGACAGGGGGCTACGAGCAGTACTTC

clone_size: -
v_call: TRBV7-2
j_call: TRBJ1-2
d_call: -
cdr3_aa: CASSWPLRGYTF
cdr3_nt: TGTGCCAGCAGCTGGCCCCTTCGTGGCTACACCTTC

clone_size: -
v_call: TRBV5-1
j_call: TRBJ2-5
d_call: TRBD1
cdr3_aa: CASSVTGGKAETQYF
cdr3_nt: TGCGCCAGCAGCGTGACAGGGGGGAAGGCAGAGACCCAGTACTTC

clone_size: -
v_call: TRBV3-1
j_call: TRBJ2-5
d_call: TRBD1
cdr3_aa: CASSRRAGGRGETQYF
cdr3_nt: TGTGCCAGCAGCCGCCGGGCAGGGGGAAGAGGAGAGACCCAGTACTTC

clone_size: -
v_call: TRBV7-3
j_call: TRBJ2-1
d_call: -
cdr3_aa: CASSSRETGWHEQFF
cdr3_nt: TGTGCCAGCAGCTCAAGGGAGACAGGTTGGCATGAGCAGTTCTTC

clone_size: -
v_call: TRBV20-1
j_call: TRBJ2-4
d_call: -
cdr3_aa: CSAQTQLAKNIQYF
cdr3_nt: TGCAGTGCCCAAACACAGCTAGCCAAAAACATTCAGTACTTC

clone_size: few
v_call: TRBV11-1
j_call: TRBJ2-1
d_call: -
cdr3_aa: CASSPENPEQFF
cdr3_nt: TGTGCCAGCAGCCCCGAGAATCCTGAGCAGTTCTTC

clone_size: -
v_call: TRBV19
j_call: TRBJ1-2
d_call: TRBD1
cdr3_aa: CASSRTARDRTNYGYTF
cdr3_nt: TGTGCCAGTAGTAGAACAGCCAGGGACAGGACCAACTATGGCTACACCTTC

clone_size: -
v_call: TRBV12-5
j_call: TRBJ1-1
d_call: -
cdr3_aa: CASGGGGLNTEAFF
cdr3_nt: TGTGCTAGTGGCGGGGGGGGTCTGAACACTGAAGCTTTCTTT

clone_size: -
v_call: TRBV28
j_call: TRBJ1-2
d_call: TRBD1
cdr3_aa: CASSIRGLVYGYTF
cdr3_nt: TGTGCCAGCAGTATCAGGGGGCTAGTCTATGGCTACACCTTC

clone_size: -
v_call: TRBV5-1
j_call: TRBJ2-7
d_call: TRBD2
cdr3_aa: CASSFAGDLYEQYF
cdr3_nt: TGCGCCAGCAGCTTTGCGGGAGATCTCTACGAGCAGTACTTC

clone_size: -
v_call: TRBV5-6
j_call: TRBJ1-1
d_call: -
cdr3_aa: CASSPTPFNTEAFF
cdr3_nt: TGTGCCAGCAGCCCGACACCGTTTAACACTGAAGCTTTCTTT

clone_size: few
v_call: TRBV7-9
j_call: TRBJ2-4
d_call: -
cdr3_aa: CASSDTETNIQYF
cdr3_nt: TGTGCCAGCAGCGATACAGAGACAAACATTCAGTACTTC